The source of this TCR beta chain is a study of vaccination effects on CD4 cells after COVID-19. General study points: Whether induced by infection or by vaccine, clones showed marked clonal contraction late after vaccination. Few convalescent patients and no early post-infection timepoints were included in the study.

The CDR3 has 15 residues. The germline CDR1 and CDR2 sequences are KGHSH and LQKENI. Trimming shortened V by 0 bases and J by 5 bases, and 14 bases separated the two germline ends. To note about this clone: Its antigen is undetermined.

Antigen-specific CD4+ T cells were first expanded with viral peptide pools by the ViraFEST assay and only then sequenced. On day 10 of culture, CD4+ T cells were separated out. BNT162b2 vaccine or mRNA-1273 vaccine was given to participants in two doses. Recipients of the vaccine had no prior SARS-CoV-2 infection and negative nucleocapsid antibodies. It was on days 3 and 7 that half the medium was replaced with IL-2 medium. Generated by immunoSEQ multiplex PCR, the TCRdb table keeps only in-frame clones and is missing some. This table has tens of thousands of clones, 82% appearing once. The sequencing here drew on CD4+ T cells from PBMCs cultured with HCoV-NL63 spike peptides, taken after COVID-19 vaccination. This chain connects TRBV18 to TRBJ2-7, with a weak D call TRBD1 (6 bases). This receptor was obtained from a human donor who received a COVID-19 vaccine. Some clones in this sample may be carry-over from other donors' samples. The CDR3 bases are TGTGCCAGCTCACCACCGGACAGAGACCGTCACGAGCAGTACGTC. The encoded protein is CASSPPDRDRHEQYV.